This T cell receptor beta chain emerged from a study of identical twins. General study findings and limits: For monozygotic twins, models underestimated out-of-frame TCR alpha sharing. A partial confounding effect on zero-insertion analyses could come from invariant MAIT and iNKT cells. The study found weaker excess twin sharing in beta out-of-frame sequences.

The germline V gene encodes CDR1 KGHSH and CDR2 LQKENI. The CDR3 runs 24 residues. V lost 2 bases, J lost 0 bases, and 35 bases lay in between. In regard to this clonotype: As yet, its antigen is unknown.

After template switching added a universal primer site, the resulting cDNA carried unique molecular identifiers. MiXCR was run by TCRdb on the 5' RACE reads, yielding one entry per CDR3 protein. The sample contains some 1,600,000 distinct CDR3 sequences, under 35% of which appear only once. This TCR came from a newborn girl in good health. The sample comprised cord blood. The V and J genes are TRBV18 and TRBJ2-4; D not certain. CDR3 sequence reads: CASSPFSAAGVESTVFLAKNIQYF. As DNA, the CDR3 is TGTGCCAGCTCACCATTCAGCGCCGCTGGTGTCGAGTCCACAGTATTCCTAGCCAAAAACATTCAGTACTTC.